The 17 T cell receptor beta chains reported below all come from one sample, sequenced in a study of T cell changes during pregnancy in multiple sclerosis (dated by TCRdb to between 2018 and 2020). Library preparation used the immunoSEQ multiplex PCR assay. TCRdb re-hosts the immuneACCESS table, in-frame sequences only. Its copies lack some clones; in the studies checked, an unresolved V gene accounts for under half of them, and the cause for the rest is not known. The sample table records tens of thousands of clones; more than 85% of these occur just once. The ten largest account for roughly 0.85% of the sample. The sequences come from peripheral blood, collected before pregnancy. The origin of the receptors is a female donor with multiple sclerosis, enrolled in a pregnancy study.

V gene TRBV7-2 combines with J gene TRBJ1-5, with D uncertain. This CDR3 comprises 15 residues. The V gene's germline CDR1 is SGHTA and CDR2 FQGNSA. The V gene lost 5 bases and the J gene lost 4 bases, with 15 bases spanning the gap. CDR3 region: CASSRRPPINQPQHF. As DNA, the CDR3 is TGTGCCAGCAGCCGCAGGCCACCAATTAATCAGCCCCAGCATTTT.

This clone was seen only once. This sequence joins TRBV11-2 and TRBJ1-3, with a tentative D call TRBD1 (5 bases). Trimming took off 5 bases at V and 4 bases at J, with 15 bases between the two ends. Germline V gene lookup returns CDR1 SGHAT and CDR2 FQNNGV. The CDR3 is made up of 15 amino acids. DNA for the CDR3: TGTGCCAGCAGCCGGGGCTTGGCGGGAGGAAACACCATATATTTT. This sequence encodes CASSRGLAGGNTIYF.

This rearrangement joins TRBV27 to TRBJ1-4; TRBD1 aligns across 9 bases. The CDR3 is 15 amino acids. Per the germline V gene, CDR1 is MNHEY and CDR2 is SMNVEV (reference sequence). With V trimmed by 3 bases and J by 9 bases, 8 bases remained unmatched. This chain's CDR3 is CASSFRGQGVKKLFF. The CDR3 DNA follows: TGTGCCAGCAGTTTTCGGGGACAGGGTGTAAAAAAACTGTTTTTT.

This sequence joins TRBV5-4 and TRBJ1-6; D ambiguous. V lost 0 bases to trimming and J lost 6 bases, with 7 bases between them. The CDR3 has 14 amino acids. Germline V gives CDR1 SGHNT, CDR2 YYREEE (reference sequence). CDR3 protein: CASSLGRSNSPLHF. The CDR3 nucleotides are TGTGCCAGCAGCTTGGGCCGGAGTAATTCACCCCTCCACTTT.

The CDR3: CASRQGAGSTQYF. CDR3 DNA sequence: TGTGCCAGCAGGCAGGGGGCGGGGAGTACGCAGTATTTT. This sequence joins TRBV27 and TRBJ2-3, with 8 bases that match TRBD1. CDR1 and CDR2 from the germline V gene are MNHEY and SMNVEV (reference sequence). CDR3 size: 13 residues. V was clipped by 6 bases and J by 8 bases; unmatched bases: 7.

The chain carries TRBV6-6 and TRBJ1-5; no definite D call. Germline CDR1 and CDR2: MNHNY and SVGAGI (reference sequence). This CDR3 has 15 amino acids. With 2 bases removed from V and 6 bases from J, the gap between germline ends came to 14 bases. For the CDR3, the DNA is TGTGCCAGCAGTTACCTGACCAGTGAGGGTCAGCCCCAGCATTTT. Encoded protein: CASSYLTSEGQPQHF.

A single count supports this clone. This chain links TRBV19 with TRBJ2-5, with D perhaps matching TRBD1 (6 bases). The germline V and J ends were trimmed by 9 bases and 4 bases, with 18 bases remaining between them. This CDR3 has 14 residues. Germline lookup yields CDR1 LNHDA and CDR2 SQIVND (reference sequence). CDR3 DNA: TGTGCCAGCTCTCCCACAGGGTTGTCAGAGACCCAGTACTTC. Its protein product is CASSPTGLSETQYF. The full variable domain, with the rest looked up from reference TRBV19 and TRBJ2-5, is DGGITQSPKYLFRKEGQNVTLSCEQNLNHDAMYWYRQDPGQGLRLIYYSQIVNDFQKGDIAEGYSVSREKKESFPLTVTSAQKNPTAFYLCASSPTGLSETQYFGPGTRLLVL.

The chain is built from TRBV6-5 and TRBJ2-7; TRBD1 matches 10 bases. The V gene's germline CDR1 is MNHEY and CDR2 SVGAGI. The CDR3 extends over 16 amino acids. V lost 1 base to trimming and J lost 0 bases; unmatched junction nucleotides: 3. The CDR3 spells CASSYWGTGASYEQYF. The CDR3 bases are TGTGCCAGCAGTTACTGGGGGACAGGGGCCTCCTACGAGCAGTACTTC.

V and J are TRBV9 and TRBJ2-1; 11 bases are shared with TRBD2. The J segment lost 6 bases and the V segment lost 3 bases, leaving 8 bases of the junction unmatched. CDR3 length: 16 amino acids. From germline, CDR1 is SGDLS and CDR2 YYNGEE. The chain's CDR3 is CASSALAGGGSNEQFF. CDR3 DNA sequence: TGTGCCAGCAGCGCATTAGCGGGGGGGGGTTCCAATGAGCAGTTCTTC. Full variable domain (rest looked up from reference TRBV9 and TRBJ2-1): DSGVTQTPKHLITATGQRVTLRCSPRSGDLSVYWYQQSLDQGLQFLIQYYNGEERAKGNILERFSAQQFPDLHSELNLSSLELGDSALYFCASSALAGGGSNEQFFGPGTRLTVL.

This clone was counted between two and nine times. The chain is built from TRBV19 and TRBJ2-2; tentatively, D is TRBD2 (6 bases). This CDR3 is built from 15 residues. Germline V gives CDR1 LNHDA, CDR2 SQIVND (reference sequence). V gave up 7 bases and J gave up 0 bases, with 12 bases separating them. The CDR3 spells CASMGLGSNTGELFF. The CDR3 DNA sequence: TGTGCCAGTATGGGACTGGGTTCGAACACCGGGGAGCTGTTTTTT.

The chain joins TRBV19 to TRBJ2-7, with 12 bases matching TRBD1. V gave up 5 bases and J gave up 2 bases; unmatched junction bases: 7. CDR1 and CDR2 (germline): LNHDA, SQIVND (reference sequence). This CDR3 contains 16 residues. The CDR3 protein is CASSAGTGGIPYEQYF. DNA of the CDR3: TGTGCCAGTAGTGCGGGGACAGGGGGCATCCCCTACGAGCAGTACTTC.

This sequence joins TRBV5-5 and TRBJ1-5; 7 positions agree with TRBD1. There are 15 residues in the CDR3. J lost 4 bases, V lost 4 bases, and 8 bases had no gene match. Germline CDR1 reads SGHKS; CDR2 reads YYEKEE (reference sequence). CDR3 sequence (DNA): TGTGCCAGCAGCGCTAGACAGGGCGGTAATCAGCCCCAGCATTTT. It yields the protein CASSARQGGNQPQHF. The complete variable domain, with remaining parts taken from reference TRBV5-5 and TRBJ1-5, reads DAGVTQSPTHLIKTRGQQVTLRCSPISGHKSVSWYQQVLGQGPQFIFQYYEKEERGRGNFPDRFSARQFPNYSSELNVNALLLGDSALYLCASSARQGGNQPQHFGDGTRLSIL.

The chain employs TRBV27 and TRBJ2-7; no firm D call. The CDR3 extends over 13 amino acids. Trimming removed 5 bases from V and 1 base from J, with 9 bases in between. Looked up from germline, CDR1 is MNHEY and CDR2 is SMNVEV (reference sequence). The CDR3 bases are TGTGCCAGCAGTCCCAGGCTATCCTACGAGCAGTACTTC. Translating gives CASSPRLSYEQYF.

The chain carries TRBV10-3 and TRBJ1-2; 9 bases are a match to TRBD1. The length of the CDR3 is 14 residues. Germline V gene data show CDR1 as ENHRY and CDR2 as SYGVKD. V gave up 10 bases and J gave up 5 bases; unmatched junction bases: 11. CDR3: CATDRGDGWYGYTF. The CDR3 DNA is TGTGCCACCGACAGGGGGGATGGCTGGTATGGCTACACCTTC.

This chain links TRBV9 with TRBJ1-5; no reliable D call. The CDR3 is 14 amino acids. Germline CDR1 is SGDLS and CDR2 is YYNGEE. Trimming pared 0 bases from V and 1 base from J, leaving 5 bases between. In nucleotides, the CDR3 is TGTGCCAGCAGCGTAGATGAGAGCAATCAGCCCCAGCATTTT. This codes for CASSVDESNQPQHF.

The chain couples TRBV6-1 to TRBJ1-3, with a tentative D call TRBD1 (5 bases). CDR1 is MNHNS, CDR2 SASEGT, per germline. CDR3 length: 15 amino acids. Trimming pared 2 bases from V and 0 bases from J, leaving 8 bases between. CDR3 residues: CASSEQQDSGNTIYF. In nucleotides, the CDR3 is TGTGCCAGCAGTGAACAACAGGACTCTGGAAACACCATATATTTT.

The chain uses TRBV6-6 and TRBJ1-1; TRBD1 matches at 9 bases. The CDR3 extends over 15 amino acids. Germline CDR1 reads MNHNY; CDR2 reads SVGAGI (reference sequence). J was trimmed by 4 bases and V by 8 bases; bases with no gene match: 11. CDR3 amino acids: CASPVPGTGITEAFF. The CDR3 region has the DNA TGTGCCAGCCCCGTCCCCGGGACAGGGATCACTGAAGCTTTCTTT.